This TCR beta chain was captured by sequencing in a study of blood T cell repertoires in COVID-19 (dated by TCRdb to 2019 to 2021). Regarding the study in general: Collaborator samples came from the United States, Italy and Spain and covered acute and convalescent phases of COVID-19. The prospective study material was composed of cDNA or gDNA derived from T cells, B-cell-depleted T cells, or PBMCs. Subjects who had been exposed to COVID-19, were actively infected with it, or had recovered from it provided the deeply sampled blood TCRbeta repertoires that made up the dataset. The repertoires were released in a freely available public database meant as a resource for research on the immune response to SARS-CoV-2. The samples were drawn from the first 160 participants of the ongoing ImmuneRACE study and from about 1,200 subjects provided by 6 global collaborators. Nearly every sample came with metadata listing a de-identified subject ID, COVID-19 status, age in years and sex. HLA class I and class II types, where available, came from metadata supplied by the sample provider rather than from assay-based typing. Results and caveats for the whole study, not just this receptor: The quantity of clinical and demographic metadata differed by source and by participant and was supplied without curation.

At the junction V is shortened by 0 bases and J by 5 bases, with 7 bases in between. CDR1 and CDR2 were assigned from the germline V gene as MNHNS and SASEGT. The CDR3 runs 13 residues from the cysteine to the phenylalanine. Solely the CDR3 DNA is kept, with 39 bases framed from the first base. The immunoSEQ Assay, a bias-controlled multiplex PCR, was used to amplify TCRbeta CDR3 regions from genomic DNA. Processing in the source paper ran as follows. The number of nucleated cells in each sample was estimated by amplification of reference gene primers within the assay. To quantify the absolute abundance of each unique TCRbeta CDR3 rearrangement, sequence reads were collapsed and filtered. For each sample, productive Simpson clonality was calculated as the square root of Simpson's diversity index over productive rearrangements. Drawn from immuneACCESS, this table holds only the in-frame rearrangements with V and J called that TCRdb kept. Clones are partly lost; checked studies trace under half to an unresolved V gene and leave the rest unexplained. D and trimming come from the DNA, and the V and J calls and clone size come from that table. For this sample there are roughly 35,000 clones; more than 65% appear just once. Around 32% of the sample is held by the ten biggest clonotypes.

Regarding this clone: Its antigen has not been determined. The sample holds no much larger clone one base away, and base qualities are not on file. The sample contains more than one DNA sequence encoding this CDR3.

The collaborating institutions used their own protocols to collect whole blood in K2EDTA tubes. For TCRbeta analysis, collaborators shipped samples as frozen whole blood, isolated PBMCs, or DNA extracted from either of those sample types. Sequencing was carried out using peripheral blood. The clonotype comes from a man aged 80 or over with active or convalescent COVID-19. The rearranged chain carries TRBV6-1 and TRBJ1-1, with TRBD1 as a weak D call on 5 bases. The CDR3 amino acid sequence is: CASSEARGTEAFF. The nucleotides are TGTGCCAGCAGTGAAGCGCGGGGGACTGAAGCTTTCTTT.